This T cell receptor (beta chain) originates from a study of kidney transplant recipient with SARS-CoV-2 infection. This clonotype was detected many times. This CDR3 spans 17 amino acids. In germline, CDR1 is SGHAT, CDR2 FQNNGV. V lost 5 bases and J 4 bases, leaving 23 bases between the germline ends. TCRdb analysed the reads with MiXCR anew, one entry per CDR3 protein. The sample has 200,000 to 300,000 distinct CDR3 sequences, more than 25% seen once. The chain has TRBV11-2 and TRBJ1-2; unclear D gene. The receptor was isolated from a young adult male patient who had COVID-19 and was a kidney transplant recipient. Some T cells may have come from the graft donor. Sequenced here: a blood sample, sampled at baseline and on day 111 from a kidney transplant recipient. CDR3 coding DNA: TGTGCCAGCAGCGTAGGAAAAACAAGCAGAAAGACCTATGGCTACACCTTC. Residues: CASSVGKTSRKTYGYTF.